The present TCR beta chain was sequenced within a study of CD8+ T cells in alopecia areata. Treatment given: oral pan-JAK inhibitor, 5-10 mg twice daily. Obtained from alopecia areata patients were lesional scalp punch biopsies along with peripheral blood. Germline V gene lookup returns CDR1 SQVTM and CDR2 ANQGSEA. CDR3 length equals 13 residues. Trimming took off 3 bases at V and 4 bases at J, with 9 bases between the two ends. After isolation, RNA underwent reverse transcription to generate cDNA as the sequencing template. Clones were read by immunoSEQ multiplex PCR, and TCRdb kept only the in-frame ones, dropping some. The sample yields about 76,000 clones, 25% to 30% seen once.

The chain combines TRBV29-1 with TRBJ2-2, with D possibly matching TRBD1 (5 bases). The receptor comes from a human donor with alopecia areata. Sequenced material: CD8+ T cells sorted from blood, taken at week 4, from a patient treated with tofacitinib. For the CDR3, the DNA is TGCAGCGTTGACCAGGGCTTCACCGGGGAGCTGTTTTTT. Protein: CSVDQGFTGELFF.